A single sample is the source of the 16 T cell receptor beta chains below, sequenced in a study of blood T cell repertoires in COVID-19. Measured with immunoSEQ multiplex PCR; TCRdb has only the in-frame clones, and not every one. The data contain 200,000 or so clones, roughly nine tenths of them singletons. Sequences were obtained from PBMCs or T cells enriched from blood (not recorded which). These receptors were taken from a woman aged 18-30 years who had recovered from COVID-19.

This chain links TRBV9 with TRBJ2-7, with 9 bases fitting TRBD1. The CDR3 has 15 residues. CDR1 is SGDLS, CDR2 YYNGEE, per germline. Germline trimming cut 2 bases from V and 3 bases from J; bases unmatched to any gene: 6. The CDR3 is CASSVGDRDFYEQYF. The CDR3 bases are TGTGCCAGCAGCGTTGGGGACAGGGATTTCTACGAGCAGTACTTC.

The CDR3 spells CASLPEWTGRIDGYTF. Written as DNA, the CDR3 is TGTGCCAGCTTGCCCGAGTGGACAGGGAGGATCGATGGCTACACCTTC. The chain links TRBV6-4 to TRBJ1-2; TRBD1 aligns across 8 bases. This CDR3 comprises 16 residues. The V gene's germline CDR1 is MRHNA and CDR2 SNTAGT. Germline trimming cut 8 bases from V and 6 bases from J; bases unmatched to any gene: 17.

This clone has only a few counts. The V and J genes are TRBV21-1 and TRBJ1-6. TRBV21-1 is a recognized pseudogene. The CDR3 has 13 amino acids. The CDR3 sequence: CASSNHCNSPLHF. The CDR3 nucleotides are TGTGCCAGCAGCAATCACTGCAATTCACCCCTCCACTTT.

The gene calls are TRBV19 and TRBJ2-1; tentative D call: TRBD1 (7 bases). CDR1 is LNHDA, CDR2 SQIVND, per germline (reference sequence). Trimming removed 1 base at V and 2 bases at J, with 9 bases between. The CDR3 has 15 residues. CDR3 nucleotides: TGTGCCAGTAGTATAGCCAGGGGGGCCTACAATGAGCAGTTCTTC. This translates into CASSIARGAYNEQFF.

The DNA for the CDR3 is TGTGCCAGCAGCTTGGCCGGGGGTGGCAATCAGCCCCAGCATTTT. It encodes CASSLAGGGNQPQHF. This chain joins TRBV11-2 and TRBJ1-5, with D possibly being TRBD1 (5 bases). V was clipped by 3 bases and J by 2 bases, with 11 bases between them. The CDR3 sequence is 15 residues long. Germline V gene lookup returns CDR1 SGHAT and CDR2 FQNNGV.

The rearrangement uses TRBV11-2 and TRBJ2-1, with TRBD2 matching over 12 bases. The CDR3 has 16 residues. After removal of 4 bases from V and 3 bases from J, the junction contained 4 bases not matched to a gene. Germline V gene data show CDR1 as SGHAT and CDR2 as FQNNGV. As DNA, the CDR3 is TGTGCCAGCAGCTCCTCACTAGCGGGGGGCTACAATGAGCAGTTCTTC. Protein product: CASSSSLAGGYNEQFF.

This clone occurred once. The CDR3 DNA is TGTGCCAGCTCACCACCGGGCTCGAGCAATCAGCCCCAGCATTTT. This translates into CASSPPGSSNQPQHF. The gene calls are TRBV18 and TRBJ1-5; D uncertain. Between the trimmed V and J ends, which lost 0 bases and 1 base, there was a span of 7 bases. The CDR3 contains 15 residues. From germline, CDR1 is KGHSH and CDR2 LQKENI.

The genes are TRBV6-5 and TRBJ1-4; TRBD1 aligns across 9 bases. This CDR3 comprises 15 residues. The V and J ends lost 0 bases and 10 bases, in that order; junction bases with no gene match: 6. Germline-derived CDR1 and CDR2 are MNHEY and SVGAGI. The CDR3 DNA sequence: TGTGCCAGCAGTTACTCCCGGGACAGGGTCGGAAAACTGTTTTTT. Its translation: CASSYSRDRVGKLFF.

DNA for the CDR3: TGTGCCAGCAGCCCCGGACTGACGGGAGAGACCCAGTACTTC. It translates to CASSPGLTGETQYF. The chain joins TRBV7-9 to TRBJ2-5, with a weak D call TRBD2 (5 bases). Between the trimmed V and J ends, which lost 5 bases and 4 bases, there was a span of 14 bases. Looked up from germline, CDR1 is SEHNR and CDR2 is FQNEAQ (reference sequence). CDR3 size: 14 residues. The full variable domain, with the rest looked up from reference TRBV7-9 and TRBJ2-5, is DTGVSQNPRHKITKRGQNVTFRCDPISEHNRLYWYRQTLGQGPEFLTYFQNEAQLEKSRLLSDRFSAERPKGSFSTLEIQRTEQGDSAMYLCASSPGLTGETQYFGPGTRLLVL.

This chain connects TRBV6-5 to TRBJ1-1; 7 bases are a match to TRBD1. The CDR3 has 13 residues. Germline V lookup: CDR1 MNHEY, CDR2 SVGAGI. After removal of 5 bases from V and 4 bases from J, the junction contained 4 bases not matched to a gene. DNA of the CDR3: TGTGCCAGCAGTCGCAGGGGGTTCACTGAAGCTTTCTTT. Protein product: CASSRRGFTEAFF.

The gene calls are TRBV10-3 and TRBJ1-1; 8 nucleotides agree with TRBD1. The germline V gene has CDR1 ENHRY and CDR2 SYGVKD. The CDR3 is 14 residues long. Germline trimming cut 6 bases from V and 1 base from J; bases unmatched to any gene: 4. The CDR3 sequence is CAISLDRGNTEAFF. CDR3 DNA: TGTGCCATCAGCTTAGACAGGGGGAACACTGAAGCTTTCTTT.

This clone was picked up one time. This chain uses TRBV6-2 or TRBV6-3 with TRBJ1-5; D unclear. V was cut by 4 bases and J by 5 bases, with 9 bases left in between. The V gene's germline CDR1 is MNHEY and CDR2 SVGEGT. There are 13 residues in the CDR3. CDR3 bases: TGTGCCAGCAGTTTGATGGGAGATCAGCCCCAGCATTTT. Translated: CASSLMGDQPQHF.

V usage is TRBV27 and J usage is TRBJ1-1; 7 nucleotides match TRBD1. Germline assignment: CDR1 MNHEY and CDR2 SMNVEV (reference sequence). CDR3 size: 15 residues. V was pared by 2 bases and J by 1 base, with 4 bases of the junction left unmatched. The CDR3 is CASSLGTAGNTEAFF. CDR3 DNA: TGTGCCAGCAGTTTAGGGACAGCAGGGAACACTGAAGCTTTCTTT.

The V gene is TRBV19, the J gene TRBJ2-3; D is unclear. Trimming shortened V by 3 bases and J by 1 base, and 14 bases separated the two germline ends. The CDR3 sequence is 16 residues long. Germline CDR1 is LNHDA and CDR2 is SQIVND (reference sequence). CDR3 nucleotides: TGTGCCAGTAGTATGATGATGGTGGTAGGCACAGATACGCAGTATTTT. Amino acid sequence: CASSMMMVVGTDTQYF. Full variable domain (missing parts from reference TRBV19 and TRBJ2-3): DGGITQSPKYLFRKEGQNVTLSCEQNLNHDAMYWYRQDPGQGLRLIYYSQIVNDFQKGDIAEGYSVSREKKESFPLTVTSAQKNPTAFYLCASSMMMVVGTDTQYFGPGTRLTVL.

V and J are TRBV5-1 and TRBJ1-1; D unresolved. The ends were cut back, 0 bases at V and 3 bases at J, with 15 bases in the middle. CDR3 length equals 16 residues. Germline V CDR1 and CDR2: SGHRS, YFSETQ. CDR3 region: CASSLAVRIVDTEAFF. The CDR3 region has the DNA TGCGCCAGCAGCTTGGCCGTGAGGATAGTGGACACTGAAGCTTTCTTT.

This rearrangement joins TRBV19 to TRBJ2-1, with 8 bases matching TRBD1. Germline V gene data show CDR1 as LNHDA and CDR2 as SQIVND (reference sequence). V trimming: 5 bases; J trimming: 7 bases; junction bases outside the gene matches: 4. The CDR3 has 13 residues. CDR3 sequence reads: CASSYQGANEQFF. The DNA of the CDR3 is TGTGCCAGTAGTTACCAGGGGGCGAATGAGCAGTTCTTC.